Listed here are 12 T cell receptor beta chains from one sample, sequenced in a study of shared T cell receptors in the human thymus. The table came from immunoSEQ multiplex PCR; TCRdb's copy has only in-frame clones and leaves some out. The sample lists some 640,000 clones; 87% were seen once. This same sample was also part of a study on human thymus T cells.

Sequenced material: thymocytes. The origin of the receptors is a boy younger than two with a congenital heart defect.

The gene calls are TRBV28 and TRBJ2-7, with D perhaps TRBD2 (6 bases). V shed 1 base and J shed 2 bases, with 24 bases lying between them. This CDR3 comprises 19 residues. The V gene's germline CDR1 is MDHEN and CDR2 SYDVKM. The CDR3 nucleotides read TGTGCCAGCAGTTTATCCGTCGGAGCCGAGCGGGTCGACCCCTACGAGCAGTACTTC. Its translation is CASSLSVGAERVDPYEQYF. Combining the CDR3 with reference TRBV28 and TRBJ2-7 gives the whole variable domain DVKVTQSSRYLVKRTGEKVFLECVQDMDHENMFWYRQDPGLGLRLIYFSYDVKMKEKGDIPEGYSVSREKKERFSLILESASTNQTSMYLCASSLSVGAERVDPYEQYFGPGTRLTVT.

This clone has just a few counts. J is TRBJ2-7 and V is TRBV18; D may be TRBD1 (7 bases). The V gene's germline CDR1 is KGHSH and CDR2 LQKENI. The CDR3 is 15 amino acids. The V and J ends lost 3 bases and 0 bases respectively, with 12 bases between them. The CDR3 nucleotides read TGTGCCAGCTCACCGCCAGGGGGGCCCTCCTACGAGCAGTACTTC. Encoded protein: CASSPPGGPSYEQYF.

This rearrangement joins TRBV28 to TRBJ1-3; 8 nucleotides align to TRBD1. The germline CDR1 and CDR2 sequences are MDHEN and SYDVKM. V shed 6 bases, J shed 0 bases, and the junction held 10 bases outside the gene matches. This CDR3 is 17 amino acids long. CDR3 amino acids: CASSLDGQGYSGNTIYF. As DNA, the CDR3 is TGTGCCAGCAGCTTAGACGGACAGGGATACTCTGGAAACACCATATATTTT.

The chain links TRBV5-1 to TRBJ1-2; 9 bases are a match to TRBD1. Germline CDR1 and CDR2: SGHRS and YFSETQ. The CDR3 runs to 17 residues. J lost 3 bases, V lost 3 bases, and 12 bases had no gene match. CDR3 nucleotides: TGCGCCAGCAGCTACGACAGGGGGGATACGCAGGACTATGGCTACACCTTC. Its translation: CASSYDRGDTQDYGYTF.

The J gene is TRBJ2-7, the V gene TRBV7-2, with TRBD2 identical over 7 bases. The CDR3 covers 14 residues. J was trimmed by 6 bases and V by 5 bases; bases with no gene match: 10. Germline V gene data show CDR1 as SGHTA and CDR2 as FQGNSA. The CDR3 coding sequence is TGTGCCAGCAGCCCTGTACGGGAGGCGGTCGAGCAGTACTTC. Amino acid sequence: CASSPVREAVEQYF.

This chain connects TRBV6-5 to TRBJ1-2, with D maybe TRBD1 (5 bases). Trimming cost V 0 bases and J 2 bases, with 7 bases left between them. Germline CDR1 reads MNHEY; CDR2 reads SVGAGI. This CDR3 has 14 residues. CDR3 residues: CASSYSRGNYGYTF. The CDR3 nucleotides read TGTGCCAGCAGTTACTCGCGGGGGAACTATGGCTACACCTTC.

This clone turned up a few times. Here the CDR3 DNA reads TGTGCCAGCAGCCGAGAGGGGCCTGGAAACACCATATATTTT. It yields the protein CASSREGPGNTIYF. The rearrangement uses TRBV14 and TRBJ1-3; a possible D gene is TRBD1 (5 bases). The CDR3 runs to 14 residues. Germline CDR1 is SGHDN and CDR2 is FVKESK. V was pared by 4 bases and J by 2 bases, with 9 bases between.

The chain couples TRBV21-1 to TRBJ2-2; the tabulated D call, TRBD2, remains unverified against the DNA. TRBV21-1 is termed a pseudogene. The CDR3 is 19 residues long. The CDR3 region is CASSPPPFSSGKNTGELFF. CDR3 in DNA: TGTGCCAGCAGCCCACCCCCCTTTTCTAGCGGCAAGAACACCGGGGAGCTGTTTTTT.

The CDR3 sequence: CASSSGQGVDEQYF. The DNA of the CDR3 is TGTGCCAGCAGCTCGGGACAGGGCGTGGACGAGCAGTACTTC. The chain carries TRBV11-3 and TRBJ2-7; TRBD1 matches 9 bases. J gave up 5 bases and V 4 bases, and 6 bases lay outside the gene matches. Germline V gene sequence: CDR1 SGHNT, CDR2 YENEEA. The CDR3 runs 14 residues.

The gene calls are TRBV30 and TRBJ2-7; D is possibly TRBD1 (5 bases). The germline V gene has CDR1 GTSNPN and CDR2 SVGIG (reference sequence). The germline V and J ends were trimmed by 2 bases and 5 bases, with 13 bases remaining between them. The CDR3 covers 13 residues. CDR3 protein: CAWSPRVIDEQYF. The CDR3 DNA follows: TGTGCCTGGAGTCCCAGGGTTATAGACGAGCAGTACTTC. The whole variable domain, remainder taken from reference TRBV30 and TRBJ2-7, is SQTIHQWPATLVQPVGSPLSLECTVEGTSNPNLYWYRQAAGRGLQLLFYSVGIGQISSEVPQNLSASRPQDRQFILSSKKLLLSDSGFYLCAWSPRVIDEQYFGPGTRLTVT.

V usage is TRBV28 and J usage is TRBJ2-2; 10 nucleotides agree with TRBD1. In germline, CDR1 is MDHEN, CDR2 SYDVKM. The CDR3 contains 16 residues. After removal of 6 bases from V and 4 bases from J, the junction contained 8 bases not matched to a gene. CDR3 in amino acids: CASSPAGTGVTGELFF. In nucleotides, the CDR3 is TGTGCCAGCAGCCCCGCGGGGACAGGGGTCACCGGGGAGCTGTTTTTT.

V is TRBV25-1 and J is TRBJ1-4; TRBD1 is a possible D gene (6 bases). Trimming shortened V by 4 bases and J by 6 bases, and 6 bases separated the two germline ends. Germline lookup yields CDR1 MGHDK and CDR2 SYGVNS. CDR3 length: 12 amino acids. The CDR3 DNA reads TGTGCCAGCAGTGCAGGGGATGAAAAACTGTTTTTT. Translation: CASSAGDEKLFF.